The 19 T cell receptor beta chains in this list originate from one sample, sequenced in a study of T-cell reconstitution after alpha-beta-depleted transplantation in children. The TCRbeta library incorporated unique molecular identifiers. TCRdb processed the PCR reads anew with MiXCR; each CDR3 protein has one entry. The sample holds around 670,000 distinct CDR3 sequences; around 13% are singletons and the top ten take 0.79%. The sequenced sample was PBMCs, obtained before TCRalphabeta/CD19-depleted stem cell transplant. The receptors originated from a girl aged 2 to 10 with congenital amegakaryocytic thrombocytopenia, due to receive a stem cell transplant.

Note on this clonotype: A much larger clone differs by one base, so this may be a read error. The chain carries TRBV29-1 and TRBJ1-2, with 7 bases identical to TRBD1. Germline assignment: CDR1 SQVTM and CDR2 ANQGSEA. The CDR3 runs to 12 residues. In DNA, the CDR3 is TGCAGCGTTGGGGACAGTAACTATGGCTTCACCTTC. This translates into CSVGDSNYGFTF.

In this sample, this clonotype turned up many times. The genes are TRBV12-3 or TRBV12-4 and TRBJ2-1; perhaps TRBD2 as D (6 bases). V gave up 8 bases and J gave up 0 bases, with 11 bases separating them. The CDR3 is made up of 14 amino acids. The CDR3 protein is CASRGVTSYNEQFF. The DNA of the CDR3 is TGTGCCAGCCGCGGGGTAACCTCCTACAATGAGCAGTTCTTC.

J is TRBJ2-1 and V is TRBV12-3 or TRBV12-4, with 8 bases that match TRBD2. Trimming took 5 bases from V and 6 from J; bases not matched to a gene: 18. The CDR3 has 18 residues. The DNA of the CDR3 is TGTGCCAGCAGTCCCCTGGTTGGAAGGTTAGCGGGATTCAATGAGCAGTTCTTC. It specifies CASSPLVGRLAGFNEQFF.

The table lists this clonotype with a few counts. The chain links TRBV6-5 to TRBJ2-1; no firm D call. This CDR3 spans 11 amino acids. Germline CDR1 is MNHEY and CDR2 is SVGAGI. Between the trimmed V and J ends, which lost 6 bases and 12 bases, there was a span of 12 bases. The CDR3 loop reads CASSPGGVQFF. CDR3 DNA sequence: TGTGCCAGCAGCCCGGGTGGGGTGCAGTTCTTC.

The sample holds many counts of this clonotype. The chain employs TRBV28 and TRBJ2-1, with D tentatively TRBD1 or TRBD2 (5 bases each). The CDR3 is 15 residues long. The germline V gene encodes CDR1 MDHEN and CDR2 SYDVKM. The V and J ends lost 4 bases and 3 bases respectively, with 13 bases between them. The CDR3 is CASSSGTYLYNEQFF. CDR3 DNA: TGTGCCAGCAGTTCCGGGACCTACCTCTACAATGAGCAGTTCTTC.

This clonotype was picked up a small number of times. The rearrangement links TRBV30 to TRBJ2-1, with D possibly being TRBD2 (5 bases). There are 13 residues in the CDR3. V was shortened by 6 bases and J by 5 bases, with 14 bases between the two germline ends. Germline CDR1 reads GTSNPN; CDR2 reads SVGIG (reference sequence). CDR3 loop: CACTRIAHNEQFF. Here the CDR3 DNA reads TGTGCCTGCACTAGGATAGCCCACAATGAGCAGTTCTTC.

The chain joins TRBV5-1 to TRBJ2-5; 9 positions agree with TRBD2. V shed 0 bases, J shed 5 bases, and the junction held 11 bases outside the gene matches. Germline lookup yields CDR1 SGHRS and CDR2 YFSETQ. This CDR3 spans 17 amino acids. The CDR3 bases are TGCGCCAGCAGCTTGGATCCAGCGGGAGGTGGTATGGAGACCCAGTACTTC. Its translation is CASSLDPAGGGMETQYF.

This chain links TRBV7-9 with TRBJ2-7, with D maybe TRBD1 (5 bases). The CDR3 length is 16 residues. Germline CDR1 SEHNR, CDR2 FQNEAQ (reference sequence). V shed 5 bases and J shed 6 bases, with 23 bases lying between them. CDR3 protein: CASSLGMAGYMSEQYF. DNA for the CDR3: TGTGCCAGCAGCCTCGGAATGGCAGGGTACATGTCCGAGCAGTACTTC.

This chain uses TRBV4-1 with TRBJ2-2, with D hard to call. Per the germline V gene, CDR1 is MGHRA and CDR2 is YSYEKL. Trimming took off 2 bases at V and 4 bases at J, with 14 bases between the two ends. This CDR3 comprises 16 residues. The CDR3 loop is CASSQYPGRPTGELFF. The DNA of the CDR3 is TGCGCCAGCAGCCAATACCCCGGGCGACCCACCGGGGAGCTGTTTTTT.

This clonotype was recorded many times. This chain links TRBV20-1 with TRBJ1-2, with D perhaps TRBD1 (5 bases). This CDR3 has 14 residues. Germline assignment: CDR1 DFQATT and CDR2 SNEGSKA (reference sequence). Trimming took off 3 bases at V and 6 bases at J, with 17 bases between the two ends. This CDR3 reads CSASSTGVQDGYTF. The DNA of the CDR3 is TGCAGTGCTAGTTCCACGGGGGTTCAAGATGGCTACACCTTC.

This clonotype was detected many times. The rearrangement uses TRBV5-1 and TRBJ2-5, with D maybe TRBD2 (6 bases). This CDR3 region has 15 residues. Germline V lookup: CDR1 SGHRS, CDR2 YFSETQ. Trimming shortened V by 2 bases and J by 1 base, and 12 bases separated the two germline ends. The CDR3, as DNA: TGCGCCAGCAGCTTTATTGCGGGGCTCCAAGAGACCCAGTACTTC. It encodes CASSFIAGLQETQYF.

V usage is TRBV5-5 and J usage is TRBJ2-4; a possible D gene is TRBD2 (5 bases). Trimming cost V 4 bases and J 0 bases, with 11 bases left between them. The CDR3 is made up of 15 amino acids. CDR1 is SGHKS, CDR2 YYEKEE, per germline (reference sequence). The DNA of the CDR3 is TGTGCCAGCAGCCCCTTGGACTTAGCCAAAAACATTCAGTACTTC. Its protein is CASSPLDLAKNIQYF.

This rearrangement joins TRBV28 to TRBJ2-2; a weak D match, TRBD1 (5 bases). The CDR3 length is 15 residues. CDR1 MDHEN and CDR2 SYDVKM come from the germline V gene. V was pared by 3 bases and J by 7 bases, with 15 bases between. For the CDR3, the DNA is TGTGCCAGCAGTTTTTATAGGGGTTCTAACGGGGAGCTGTTTTTT. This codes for CASSFYRGSNGELFF.

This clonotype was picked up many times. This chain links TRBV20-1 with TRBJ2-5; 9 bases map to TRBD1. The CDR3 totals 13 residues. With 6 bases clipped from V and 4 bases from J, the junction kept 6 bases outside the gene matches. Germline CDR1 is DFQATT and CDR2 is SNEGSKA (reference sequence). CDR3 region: CSAKGTGRETQYF. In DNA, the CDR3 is TGCAGTGCAAAGGGGACAGGGAGAGAGACCCAGTACTTC.

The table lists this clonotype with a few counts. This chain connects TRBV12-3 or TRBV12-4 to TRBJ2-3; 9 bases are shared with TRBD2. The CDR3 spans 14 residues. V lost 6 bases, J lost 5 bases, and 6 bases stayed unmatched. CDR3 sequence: CASRIAGVLDTQYF. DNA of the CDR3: TGTGCCAGCAGAATAGCGGGAGTTCTAGATACGCAGTATTTT.

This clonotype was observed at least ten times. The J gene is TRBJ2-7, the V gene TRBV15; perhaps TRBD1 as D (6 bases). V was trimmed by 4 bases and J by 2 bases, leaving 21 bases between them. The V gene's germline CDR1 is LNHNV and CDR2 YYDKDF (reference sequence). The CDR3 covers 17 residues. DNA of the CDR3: TGTGCCACCAGCACCGAAAGGCCAGGACAGATAGCCTACGAGCAGTACTTC. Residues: CATSTERPGQIAYEQYF.

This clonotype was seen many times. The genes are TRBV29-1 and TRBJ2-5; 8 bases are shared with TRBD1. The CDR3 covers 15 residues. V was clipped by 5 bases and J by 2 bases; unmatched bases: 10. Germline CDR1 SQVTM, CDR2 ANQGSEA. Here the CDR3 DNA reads TGCAGCGTTCCCGGACAGGGCGGTTGGCAAGAGACCCAGTACTTC. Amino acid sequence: CSVPGQGGWQETQYF.

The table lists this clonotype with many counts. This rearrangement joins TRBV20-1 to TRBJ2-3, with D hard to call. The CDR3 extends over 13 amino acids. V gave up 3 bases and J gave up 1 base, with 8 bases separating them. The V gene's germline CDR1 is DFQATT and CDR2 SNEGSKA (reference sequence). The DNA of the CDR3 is TGCAGTGCTAGGTCCCGGGGCACAGATACGCAGTATTTT. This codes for CSARSRGTDTQYF.

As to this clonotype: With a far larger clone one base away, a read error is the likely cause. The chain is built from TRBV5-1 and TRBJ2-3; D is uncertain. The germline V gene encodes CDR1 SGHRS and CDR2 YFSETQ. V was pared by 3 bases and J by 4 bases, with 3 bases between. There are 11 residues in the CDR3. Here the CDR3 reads CASSWADTQYF. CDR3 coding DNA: TGCGCCAGCAGCTGGGCAGATACGCAGTATTTT.